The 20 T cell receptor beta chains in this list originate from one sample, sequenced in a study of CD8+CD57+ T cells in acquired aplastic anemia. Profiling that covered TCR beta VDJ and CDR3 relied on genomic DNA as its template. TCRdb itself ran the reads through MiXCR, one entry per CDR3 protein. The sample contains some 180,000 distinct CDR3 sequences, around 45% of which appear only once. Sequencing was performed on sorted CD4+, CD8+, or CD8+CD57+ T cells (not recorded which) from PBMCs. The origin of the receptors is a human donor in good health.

This chain's CDR3 is CSVFGTGGGSYEQYF. CDR3 bases: TGCAGCGTTTTTGGCACAGGGGGTGGCTCCTACGAGCAGTACTTC. The chain links TRBV29-1 to TRBJ2-7; 8 bases are shared with TRBD1. The germline gives CDR1 SQVTM, CDR2 ANQGSEA. CDR3 length: 15 residues. Losses at the gene ends were 5 bases for V and 0 bases for J; bases not matched to a gene: 9.

The chain's CDR3 is CASSGDALRAFF. The CDR3 DNA is TGTGCCAGCAGCGGGGACGCCCTGCGAGCTTTCTTT. The chain joins TRBV7-9 to TRBJ1-1, with D perhaps TRBD1 (5 bases). The CDR3 runs 12 residues. V was trimmed by 5 bases and J by 10 bases, leaving 14 bases between them. CDR1 is SEHNR and CDR2 is FQNEAQ in the germline V gene (reference sequence).

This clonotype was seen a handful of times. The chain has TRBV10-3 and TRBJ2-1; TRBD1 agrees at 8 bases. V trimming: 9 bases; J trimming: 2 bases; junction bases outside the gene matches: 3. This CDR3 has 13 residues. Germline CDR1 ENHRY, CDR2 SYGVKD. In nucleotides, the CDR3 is TGTGCCATAGGACAGGGAACCTACAATGAGCAGTTCTTC. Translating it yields CAIGQGTYNEQFF.

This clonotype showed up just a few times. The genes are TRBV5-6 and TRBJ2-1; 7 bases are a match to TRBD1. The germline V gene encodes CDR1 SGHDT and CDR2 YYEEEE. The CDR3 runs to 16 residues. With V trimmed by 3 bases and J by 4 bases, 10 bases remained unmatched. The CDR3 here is CASSSSGTANYNEQFF. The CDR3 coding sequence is TGTGCCAGCAGCTCATCCGGGACAGCTAATTACAATGAGCAGTTCTTC.

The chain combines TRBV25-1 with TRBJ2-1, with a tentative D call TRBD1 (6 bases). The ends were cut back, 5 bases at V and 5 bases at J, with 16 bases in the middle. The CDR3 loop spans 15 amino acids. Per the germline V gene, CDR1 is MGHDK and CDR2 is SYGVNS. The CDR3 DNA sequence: TGTGCCAGCAGTAACCATGAAACAGGGAACAATGAGCAGTTCTTC. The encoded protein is CASSNHETGNNEQFF.

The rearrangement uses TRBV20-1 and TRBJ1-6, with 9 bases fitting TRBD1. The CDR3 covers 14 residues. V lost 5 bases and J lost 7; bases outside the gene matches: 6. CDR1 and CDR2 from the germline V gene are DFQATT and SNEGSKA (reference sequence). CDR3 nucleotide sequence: TGCAGTGCTGGGTTTGGACAGGGGAATTCACCCCTCCACTTT. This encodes CSAGFGQGNSPLHF.

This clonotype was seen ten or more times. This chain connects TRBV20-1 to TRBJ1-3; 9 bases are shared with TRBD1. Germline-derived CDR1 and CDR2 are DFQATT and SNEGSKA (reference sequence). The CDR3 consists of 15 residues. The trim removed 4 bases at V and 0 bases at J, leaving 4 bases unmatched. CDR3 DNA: TGCAGTGCTATCCCGGACAGGGGCTCTGGAAACACCATATATTTT. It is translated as CSAIPDRGSGNTIYF.

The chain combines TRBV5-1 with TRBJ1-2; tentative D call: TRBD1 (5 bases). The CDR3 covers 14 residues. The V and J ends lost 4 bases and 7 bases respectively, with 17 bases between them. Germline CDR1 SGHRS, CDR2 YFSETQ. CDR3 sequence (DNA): TGCGCCAGCAGCCCGTCAGTGGGGGTTGGTGGCTACACCTTC. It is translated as CASSPSVGVGGYTF.

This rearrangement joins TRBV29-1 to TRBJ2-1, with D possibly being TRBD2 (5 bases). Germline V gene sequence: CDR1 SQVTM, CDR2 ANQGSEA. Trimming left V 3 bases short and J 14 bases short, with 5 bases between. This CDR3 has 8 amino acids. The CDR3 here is CSVDGEFF. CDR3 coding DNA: TGCAGCGTTGACGGGGAGTTCTTC.

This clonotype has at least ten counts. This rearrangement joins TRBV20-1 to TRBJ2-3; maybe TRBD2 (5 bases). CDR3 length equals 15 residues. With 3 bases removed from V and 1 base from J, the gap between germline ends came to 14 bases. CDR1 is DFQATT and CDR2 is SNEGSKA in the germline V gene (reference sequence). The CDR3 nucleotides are TGCAGTGCTAGTGGGCTAGAGAGGGGCACAGATACGCAGTATTTT. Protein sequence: CSASGLERGTDTQYF.

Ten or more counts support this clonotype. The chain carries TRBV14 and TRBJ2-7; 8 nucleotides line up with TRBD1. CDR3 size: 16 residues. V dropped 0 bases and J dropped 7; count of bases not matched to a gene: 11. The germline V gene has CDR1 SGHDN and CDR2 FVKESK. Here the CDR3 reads CASSQDPGQGGWEQYF. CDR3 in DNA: TGTGCCAGCAGCCAAGATCCCGGACAGGGCGGGTGGGAGCAGTACTTC.

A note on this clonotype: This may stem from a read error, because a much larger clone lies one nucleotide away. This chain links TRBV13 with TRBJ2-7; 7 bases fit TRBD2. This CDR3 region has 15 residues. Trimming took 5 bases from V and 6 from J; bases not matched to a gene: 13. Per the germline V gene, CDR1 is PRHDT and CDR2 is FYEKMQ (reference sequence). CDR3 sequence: CASSRSALGEGEQYF. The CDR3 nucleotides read TGTGCCAGCAGCCGTAGCGCCTTGGGGGAGGGCGAGCAGTACTTC. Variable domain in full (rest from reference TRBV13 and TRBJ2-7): AAGVIQSPRHLIKEKRETATLKCYPIPRHDTVYWYQQGPGQDPQFLISFYEKMQSDKGSIPDRFSAQQFSDYHSELNMSSLELGDSALYFCASSRSALGEGEQYFGPGTRLTVT.

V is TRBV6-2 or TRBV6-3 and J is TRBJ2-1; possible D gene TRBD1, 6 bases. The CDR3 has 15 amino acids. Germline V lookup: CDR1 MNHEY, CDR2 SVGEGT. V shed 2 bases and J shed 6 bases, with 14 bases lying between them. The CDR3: CASSYPTGAINEQFF. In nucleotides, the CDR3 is TGTGCCAGCAGTTACCCGACAGGAGCCATCAATGAGCAGTTCTTC.

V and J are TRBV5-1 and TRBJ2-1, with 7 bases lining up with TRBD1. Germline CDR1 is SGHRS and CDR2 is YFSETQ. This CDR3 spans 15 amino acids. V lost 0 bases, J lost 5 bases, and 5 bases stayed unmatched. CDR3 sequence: CASSLVQGQNNEQFF. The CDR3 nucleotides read TGCGCCAGCAGCTTGGTACAGGGACAGAACAATGAGCAGTTCTTC.

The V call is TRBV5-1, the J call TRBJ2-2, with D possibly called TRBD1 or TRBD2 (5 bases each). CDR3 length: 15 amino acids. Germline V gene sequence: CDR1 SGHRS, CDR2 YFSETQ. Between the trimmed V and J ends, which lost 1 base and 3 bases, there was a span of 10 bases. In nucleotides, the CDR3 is TGCGCCAGCAGCTTGATCCAGGGACACACCGGGGAGCTGTTTTTT. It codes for CASSLIQGHTGELFF.

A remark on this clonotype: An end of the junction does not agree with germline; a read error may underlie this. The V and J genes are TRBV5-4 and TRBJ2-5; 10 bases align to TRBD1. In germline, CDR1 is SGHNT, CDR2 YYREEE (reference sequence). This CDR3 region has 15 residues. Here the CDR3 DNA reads TGTGCCAGCAACTTGGGGACAGGGGAACAAGAGACCCAGTACTTC. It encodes CASNLGTGEQETQYF.

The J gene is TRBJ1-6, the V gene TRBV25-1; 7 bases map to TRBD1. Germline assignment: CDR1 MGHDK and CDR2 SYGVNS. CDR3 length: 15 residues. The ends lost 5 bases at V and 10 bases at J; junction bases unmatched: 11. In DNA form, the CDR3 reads TGTGCCAGCAGTTTAGGGGGTCAGGGGGAGTCACCCCTCCACTTT. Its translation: CASSLGGQGESPLHF.

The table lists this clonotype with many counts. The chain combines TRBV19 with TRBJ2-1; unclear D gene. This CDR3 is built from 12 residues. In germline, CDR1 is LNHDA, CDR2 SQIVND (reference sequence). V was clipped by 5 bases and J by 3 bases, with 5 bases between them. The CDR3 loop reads CASSGVYNEQFF. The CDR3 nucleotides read TGTGCCAGTAGTGGCGTCTACAATGAGCAGTTCTTC. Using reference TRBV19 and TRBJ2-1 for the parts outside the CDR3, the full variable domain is DGGITQSPKYLFRKEGQNVTLSCEQNLNHDAMYWYRQDPGQGLRLIYYSQIVNDFQKGDIAEGYSVSREKKESFPLTVTSAQKNPTAFYLCASSGVYNEQFFGPGTRLTVL.

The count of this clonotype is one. The CDR3: CASSPKGVEATQYF. CDR3 in DNA: TGTGCCAGCAGCCCGAAGGGGGTGGAGGCAACCCAGTACTTC. J is TRBJ2-5 and V is TRBV7-9, with D tentatively TRBD1 (6 bases). The CDR3 is 14 residues long. With 5 bases removed from V and 8 bases from J, the gap between germline ends came to 18 bases. The V gene's germline CDR1 is SEHNR and CDR2 FQNEAQ (reference sequence).

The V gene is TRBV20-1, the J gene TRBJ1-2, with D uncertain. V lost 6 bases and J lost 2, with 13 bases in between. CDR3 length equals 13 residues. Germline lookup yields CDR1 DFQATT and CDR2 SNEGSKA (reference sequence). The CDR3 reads CSALDMGNYGYTF. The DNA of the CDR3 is TGCAGTGCGTTAGATATGGGGAACTATGGCTACACCTTC.